These T cell receptor beta chains were read from a single sample in a study of PD-1 blockade in classical Hodgkin lymphoma. Only in-frame clones appear in the TCRdb table, and some are missing; sequencing was by immunoSEQ multiplex PCR. The sample carries approximately 70,000 clones, over 90% recorded once. Input material: peripheral blood mononuclear cells (PBMCs). Receptors were obtained from a human donor with classical Hodgkin lymphoma. The CDR3 runs from the conserved cysteine through the conserved F or W. Each record gives: CDR3 protein, CDR3 DNA, clone size, D gene, V gene, J gene, CDR3 length. The D gene is left open where the match is weak. Part of the rows lack a size; the others show once, few, many or a class for expanded clones.

CASSVQREKLFF	TGTGCCAGCAGTGTACAGAGGGAAAAACTGTTTTTT	.	.	TRBV6-1	TRBJ1-4	12
CASSQEAGGPMETQYF	TGCGCCAGCAGCCAAGAGGCGGGAGGGCCGATGGAGACCCAGTACTTC	.	TRBD2	TRBV4-1	TRBJ2-5	16
CASSLAPGNYGYTF	TGTGCCAGCAGCTTAGCGCCCGGGAACTATGGCTACACCTTC	.	.	TRBV7-8	TRBJ1-2	14
CASSPDRVNEQFF	TGTGCCAGCAGCCCGGACAGGGTCAATGAGCAGTTCTTC	.	TRBD1	TRBV11-1	TRBJ2-1	13
CASSSGTANSPLHF	TGTGCCAGCAGCTCGGGGACGGCGAATTCACCCCTCCACTTT	once	.	TRBV6-6	TRBJ1-6	14
CASRRSSPYSNQPQHF	TGCGCCAGCAGGAGGTCCAGCCCGTATAGCAATCAGCCCCAGCATTTT	.	.	TRBV10-1	TRBJ1-5	16
CASSNMKRAKNIQYF	TGTGCCAGCAGTAACATGAAACGGGCCAAAAACATTCAGTACTTC	.	.	TRBV2	TRBJ2-4	15
CASSLPPRGRGTGNEQFF	TGTGCCAGCAGTTTACCCCCCCGGGGTAGAGGTACGGGCAATGAGCAGTTCTTC	.	.	TRBV28	TRBJ2-1	18
CASSENRDRKETQYF	TGTGCCAGCAGTGAGAACCGGGACAGAAAAGAGACCCAGTACTTC	.	TRBD1	TRBV2	TRBJ2-5	15
CATSSSGLAENEQFF	TGTGCCACCAGCAGTTCGGGACTAGCGGAAAATGAGCAGTTCTTC	.	TRBD2	TRBV15	TRBJ2-1	15
CAWDTGGAETQYF	TGTGCCTGGGACACAGGGGGCGCGGAGACCCAGTACTTC	.	TRBD1	TRBV30	TRBJ2-5	13
CASSWDSSTGGYTF	TGTGCCAGCAGCTGGGACAGCTCCACTGGTGGCTACACCTTC	.	TRBD1	TRBV6-5	TRBJ1-2	14
CASSFTGGHSTEAFF	TGTGCCAGCAGCTTCACAGGGGGCCACTCTACTGAAGCTTTCTTT	.	TRBD1	TRBV7-9	TRBJ1-1	15
CASSRGDGSYEQYF	TGTGCCAGCAGCAGAGGGGACGGCTCCTACGAGCAGTACTTC	.	.	TRBV6-5	TRBJ2-7	14
CASSRTSINEQFF	TGTGCCAGCAGTCGGACTAGCATCAATGAGCAGTTCTTC	.	TRBD2	TRBV2	TRBJ2-1	13
CASSLTRGPRRSYEQYF	TGTGCCAGCAGCTTAACTAGAGGCCCGCGAAGATCCTACGAGCAGTACTTC	once	.	TRBV11-2	TRBJ2-7	17
CASSLGQQGKAFF	TGTGCCAGCAGCTTAGGCCAACAGGGGAAAGCTTTCTTT	.	TRBD1	TRBV11-3	TRBJ1-1	13
CASSTWTGGTEAFF	TGTGCCAGTAGTACGTGGACGGGGGGCACTGAAGCTTTCTTT	once	.	TRBV19	TRBJ1-1	14
CASSLGGQGPYEQYF	TGTGCCAGCAGTTTGGGAGGACAGGGACCCTACGAGCAGTACTTC	.	TRBD1	TRBV28	TRBJ2-7	15
CASSLGSSGAQETQYF	TGTGCCAGCAGCTTAGGATCTAGCGGGGCACAAGAGACCCAGTACTTC	.	TRBD2	TRBV11-2	TRBJ2-5	16
CASSPLTGVNTEAFF	TGTGCCAGCTCACCACTCACAGGGGTGAACACTGAAGCTTTCTTT	.	TRBD1	TRBV18	TRBJ1-1	15
CSPEGIGNEQFF	TGCAGCCCCGAAGGAATTGGCAATGAGCAGTTCTTC	.	.	TRBV29-1	TRBJ2-1	12
CASSSQDTEAFF	TGTGCCAGCAGCTCCCAGGACACTGAAGCTTTCTTT	.	.	TRBV5-4	TRBJ1-1	12
CASSVRGGKHTDTQYF	TGTGCCAGCAGCGTAAGGGGCGGCAAACACACAGATACGCAGTATTTT	.	.	TRBV9	TRBJ2-3	16
CATSVGAPEAFF	TGTGCCACCAGCGTCGGCGCCCCTGAAGCTTTCTTT	.	.	TRBV15	TRBJ1-1	12
CASSSPVPPRGQFF	TGTGCCAGCAGCTCCCCTGTTCCTCCTAGGGGGCAGTTCTTC	.	.	TRBV7-2	TRBJ2-1	14
CASGLGQLNTGELFF	TGTGCTAGTGGTTTGGGACAGTTGAACACCGGGGAGCTGTTTTTT	.	.	TRBV12-5	TRBJ2-2	15
CASSVWASGKSYNEQFF	TGTGCCAGCAGCGTATGGGCCAGCGGAAAAAGCTACAATGAGCAGTTCTTC	.	.	TRBV9	TRBJ2-1	17
CAISESEGAYGYTF	TGTGCCATCAGTGAGTCGGAGGGGGCTTATGGCTACACCTTC	.	TRBD1	TRBV10-3	TRBJ1-2	14
CASEWRGKWPGELFF	TGTGCCAGCGAATGGCGGGGGAAGTGGCCCGGGGAGCTGTTTTTT	.	TRBD2	TRBV28	TRBJ2-2	15
CASSEVLRGVITEAFF	TGTGCCAGCAGTGAAGTTTTGCGGGGGGTGATCACTGAAGCTTTCTTT	.	.	TRBV6-1	TRBJ1-1	16
CASSLRDRGRETQYF	TGTGCCAGCAGCTTGCGGGACAGGGGTAGAGAGACCCAGTACTTC	once	TRBD1	TRBV5-4	TRBJ2-5	15
CASSLPQGPYEQYF	TGTGCCAGCAGTTTACCGCAGGGCCCCTACGAGCAGTACTTC	.	.	TRBV28	TRBJ2-7	14
CASSAVQNTEAFF	TGTGCCAGCAGCGCCGTACAGAACACTGAAGCTTTCTTT	few	.	TRBV11-3	TRBJ1-1	13
CSAYQETQYF	TGCAGTGCGTACCAAGAGACCCAGTACTTC	.	.	TRBV20-1	TRBJ2-5	10
CSVEYNEQFF	TGCAGCGTTGAATACAATGAGCAGTTCTTC	.	.	TRBV29-1	TRBJ2-1	10
CASSQDSAAGGAYEQYF	TGCGCCAGCAGCCAAGATTCAGCGGCTGGGGGGGCCTACGAGCAGTACTTC	.	TRBD2	TRBV4-1	TRBJ2-7	17
CASSMREGSEQYF	TGTGCCAGCAGTATGCGGGAGGGGTCCGAGCAGTACTTC	.	TRBD2	TRBV11-3	TRBJ2-7	13
CASSLQNSRGRIGNEQFF	TGTGCCAGCAGTTTGCAAAATTCACGCGGGAGGATCGGGAATGAGCAGTTCTTC	.	TRBD2	TRBV27	TRBJ2-1	18